The 14 T cell receptor beta chains in this list originate from one sample, sequenced in a study of shared clonotypes between healthy human individuals. The repertoire was sequenced with immunoSEQ multiplex PCR; TCRdb's copy has only in-frame clones and lacks some. Of hundreds of thousands of clones in the sample, less than 85% are singletons; the top ten hold approximately 1.7%. The sample taken for sequencing was memory CD4+ T cells sorted from blood. Noted subset: CD45RA-negative fraction. Receptors were obtained from a woman under 40 in good health.

For the CDR3, the DNA is TGTGCCAGCAGTGAAACACAGGGCTCTGAAGCTTTCTTT. The encoded protein is CASSETQGSEAFF. The chain recombines TRBV6-4 with TRBJ1-1; a possible D gene is TRBD1 (6 bases). Trimming took 3 bases from V and 6 from J, leaving 11 bases between them. This CDR3 has 13 amino acids. Per the germline V gene, CDR1 is MRHNA and CDR2 is SNTAGT.

In its sample, this clone was seen once. The chain has TRBV15 and TRBJ2-7; D gene uncertain. Per the germline V gene, CDR1 is LNHNV and CDR2 is YYDKDF (reference sequence). The CDR3 covers 16 residues. Trimming removed 0 bases from V and 4 bases from J, with 16 bases in between. The CDR3 region has the DNA TGTGCCACCAGCAGAGATACGGCAGGCCTTTGGTACGAGCAGTACTTC. As protein: CATSRDTAGLWYEQYF. Full variable domain (rest looked up from reference TRBV15 and TRBJ2-7): DAMVIQNPRYQVTQFGKPVTLSCSQTLNHNVMYWYQQKSSQAPKLLFHYYDKDFNNEADTPDNFQSRRPNTSFCFLDIRSPGLGDTAMYLCATSRDTAGLWYEQYFGPGTRLTVT.

This clone was counted a few times. This chain uses TRBV6-5 with TRBJ2-7; the D gene is possibly TRBD2 (6 bases). This CDR3 is built from 14 residues. Germline CDR1 MNHEY, CDR2 SVGAGI. Between the trimmed V and J ends, which lost 2 bases and 5 bases, there was a span of 13 bases. In DNA, the CDR3 is TGTGCCAGCAGTTACGAGCGGAGCGGGCACGAGCAGTACTTC. This codes for CASSYERSGHEQYF.

The count of this clone is one. The same CDR3 can be traced to other DNA sequences in this sample. The chain employs TRBV28 and TRBJ2-2; no firm D call. With 3 bases removed from V and 2 bases from J, the gap between germline ends came to 7 bases. This CDR3 has 14 residues. Germline V CDR1 and CDR2: MDHEN, SYDVKM. CDR3 in amino acids: CASSFGGNTGELFF. The CDR3 coding sequence is TGTGCCAGCAGTTTTGGTGGAAACACCGGGGAGCTGTTTTTT.

This clone was detected only a few times. This chain uses TRBV19 with TRBJ2-1; TRBD1 matches at 7 bases. V lost 6 bases and J lost 3; bases outside the gene matches: 8. The V gene's germline CDR1 is LNHDA and CDR2 SQIVND (reference sequence). This CDR3 is 15 amino acids long. The CDR3 nucleotides are TGTGCCAGTAGCCTTAGGGGGCGCGGCTACAATGAGCAGTTCTTC. Translating gives CASSLRGRGYNEQFF.

A note on this clone: Other DNA sequences in this specimen translate into the identical CDR3. The chain joins TRBV5-1 to TRBJ2-5; possible D gene TRBD2, 6 bases. The germline CDR1 and CDR2 sequences are SGHRS and YFSETQ. CDR3 length: 14 residues. Deletions cut 4 bases from V and 3 bases from J, with 13 bases between. CDR3 protein: CASSPGTPKETQYF. DNA for the CDR3: TGCGCCAGCAGCCCAGGGACTCCAAAAGAGACCCAGTACTTC.

The V call is TRBV19, the J call TRBJ1-5; D not resolved. The CDR3 consists of 13 residues. Trimming cost V 3 bases and J 5 bases, with 8 bases left between them. Germline V gives CDR1 LNHDA, CDR2 SQIVND (reference sequence). CDR3: CASSIQSHQPQHF. The CDR3, as DNA: TGTGCCAGTAGTATCCAGAGTCATCAGCCCCAGCATTTT.

In this sample, this clone turned up once. This sequence joins TRBV19 and TRBJ1-5; TRBD1 matches 11 bases. This CDR3 contains 14 residues. Germline V CDR1 and CDR2: LNHDA, SQIVND (reference sequence). Losses at the gene ends were 5 bases for V and 7 bases for J; bases not matched to a gene: 4. For the CDR3, the DNA is TGTGCCAGTAGTTCGGACAGGGGGCAACAGCCCCAGCATTTT. Its translation: CASSSDRGQQPQHF.

Notes on this clone: The same CDR3 is also encoded by other DNA sequences in this sample. The V gene is TRBV25-1, the J gene TRBJ2-3; 7 nucleotides match TRBD2. The V and J ends lost 4 bases and 3 bases, in that order; junction bases with no gene match: 7. Germline-derived CDR1 and CDR2 are MGHDK and SYGVNS. This CDR3 region has 15 residues. The CDR3 nucleotides read TGTGCCAGCAGTGGTACGGGGACTATTACAGATACGCAGTATTTT. This codes for CASSGTGTITDTQYF.

V usage is TRBV7-9 and J usage is TRBJ2-1, with 10 positions matching TRBD1. V shed 4 bases, J shed 4 bases, and the junction held 7 bases outside the gene matches. Germline V gene lookup returns CDR1 SEHNR and CDR2 FQNEAQ (reference sequence). The CDR3 is 16 residues long. The CDR3 loop is CASSSEGTGAYNEQFF. The CDR3 nucleotides are TGTGCCAGCAGCTCAGAGGGGACAGGGGCTTACAATGAGCAGTTCTTC. Combining the CDR3 with reference TRBV7-9 and TRBJ2-1 gives the whole variable domain DTGVSQNPRHKITKRGQNVTFRCDPISEHNRLYWYRQTLGQGPEFLTYFQNEAQLEKSRLLSDRFSAERPKGSFSTLEIQRTEQGDSAMYLCASSSEGTGAYNEQFFGPGTRLTVL.

The V call is TRBV28, the J call TRBJ2-5; 7 bases are a match to TRBD2. J gave up 3 bases and V 5 bases, and 3 bases lay outside the gene matches. The CDR3 is made up of 13 amino acids. Germline values: CDR1 MDHEN, CDR2 SYDVKM. CDR3 nucleotides: TGTGCCAGCAGTCCGCGGGGGAAAGAGACCCAGTACTTC. It yields the protein CASSPRGKETQYF.

A single count supports this clone. The chain carries TRBV2 and TRBJ1-1; 8 nucleotides line up with TRBD1. CDR3 length: 13 amino acids. Trimming removed 7 bases from V and 4 bases from J; junction bases left unmatched: 5. Germline CDR1 and CDR2: SNHLY and FYNNEI. CDR3 coding DNA: TGTGCCAGCACTGGACAGGGAAGCACTGAAGCTTTCTTT. Amino acids: CASTGQGSTEAFF.

In this sample, this clone turned up many times. The V gene is TRBV30, the J gene TRBJ2-1, with 12 bases identical to TRBD2. Germline V lookup: CDR1 GTSNPN, CDR2 SVGIG (reference sequence). The CDR3 runs to 13 residues. The junction had 6 bases not matched to a gene; V was cut back by 8 bases and J by 7 bases. CDR3: CAGLAGMVNEQFF. The CDR3 DNA reads as TGTGCCGGACTAGCGGGAATGGTGAATGAGCAGTTCTTC.

This clone has more than one count but fewer than ten. Other DNA sequences in this specimen translate into the identical CDR3. The V gene is TRBV6-1, the J gene TRBJ2-1; the match to TRBD2 covers 8 bases. CDR3 length: 14 amino acids. The germline V gene has CDR1 MNHNS and CDR2 SASEGT. V gave up 1 base and J gave up 4 bases; unmatched junction bases: 0. The CDR3 loop is CASSEVAGYNEQFF. The CDR3 region has the DNA TGTGCCAGCAGTGAAGTAGCGGGATACAATGAGCAGTTCTTC.